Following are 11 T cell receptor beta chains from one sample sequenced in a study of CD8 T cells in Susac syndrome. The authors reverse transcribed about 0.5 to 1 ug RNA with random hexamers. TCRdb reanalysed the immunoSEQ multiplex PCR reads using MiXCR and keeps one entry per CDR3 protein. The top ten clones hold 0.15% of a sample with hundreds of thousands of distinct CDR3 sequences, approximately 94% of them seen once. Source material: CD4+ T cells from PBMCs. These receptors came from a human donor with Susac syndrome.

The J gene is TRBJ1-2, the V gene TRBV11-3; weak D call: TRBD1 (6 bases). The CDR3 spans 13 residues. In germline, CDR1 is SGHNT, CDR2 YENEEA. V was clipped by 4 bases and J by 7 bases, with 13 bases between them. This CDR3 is CASSSHRVGGYTF. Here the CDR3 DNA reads TGTGCCAGCAGCTCCCACAGGGTTGGTGGCTACACCTTC.

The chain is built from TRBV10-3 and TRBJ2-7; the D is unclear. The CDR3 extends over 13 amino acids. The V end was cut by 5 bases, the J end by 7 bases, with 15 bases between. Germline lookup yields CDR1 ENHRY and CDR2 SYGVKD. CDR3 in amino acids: CAISFRSSREQYF. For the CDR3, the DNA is TGTGCCATCAGTTTTCGGAGCAGCCGGGAGCAGTACTTC.

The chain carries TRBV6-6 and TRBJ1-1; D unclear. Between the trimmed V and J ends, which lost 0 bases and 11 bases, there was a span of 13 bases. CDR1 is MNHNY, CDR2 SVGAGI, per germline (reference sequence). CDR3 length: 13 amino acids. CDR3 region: CASSYSPSSHAFF. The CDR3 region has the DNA TGTGCCAGCAGTTACTCGCCCTCTTCGCACGCTTTCTTT.

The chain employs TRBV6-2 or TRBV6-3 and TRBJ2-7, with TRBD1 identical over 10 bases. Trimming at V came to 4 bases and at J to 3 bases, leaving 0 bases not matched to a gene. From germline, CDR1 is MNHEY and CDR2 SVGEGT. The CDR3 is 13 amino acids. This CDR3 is CASSWTGGYEQYF. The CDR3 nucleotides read TGTGCCAGCAGTTGGACAGGGGGCTACGAGCAGTACTTC.

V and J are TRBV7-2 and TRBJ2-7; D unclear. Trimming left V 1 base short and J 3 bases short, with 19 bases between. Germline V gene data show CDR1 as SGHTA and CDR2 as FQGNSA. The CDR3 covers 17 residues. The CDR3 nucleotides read TGTGCCAGCAGCTTAGGGACCGGGCTGGCAGTTTTCTACGAGCAGTACTTC. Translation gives CASSLGTGLAVFYEQYF.

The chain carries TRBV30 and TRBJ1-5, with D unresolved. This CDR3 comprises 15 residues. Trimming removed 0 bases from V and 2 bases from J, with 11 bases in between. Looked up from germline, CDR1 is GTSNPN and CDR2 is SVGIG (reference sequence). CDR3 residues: CAWSVPRPGNQPQHF. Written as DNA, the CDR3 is TGTGCCTGGAGTGTACCAAGGCCAGGCAATCAGCCCCAGCATTTT. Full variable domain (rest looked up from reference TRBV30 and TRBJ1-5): SQTIHQWPATLVQPVGSPLSLECTVEGTSNPNLYWYRQAAGRGLQLLFYSVGIGQISSEVPQNLSASRPQDRQFILSSKKLLLSDSGFYLCAWSVPRPGNQPQHFGDGTRLSIL.

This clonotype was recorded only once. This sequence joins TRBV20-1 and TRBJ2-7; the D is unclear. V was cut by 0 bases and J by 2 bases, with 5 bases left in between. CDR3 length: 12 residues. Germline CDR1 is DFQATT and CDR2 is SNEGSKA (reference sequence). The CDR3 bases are TGCAGTGCTAGAGACCGAGCCTACGAGCAGTACTTC. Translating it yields CSARDRAYEQYF.

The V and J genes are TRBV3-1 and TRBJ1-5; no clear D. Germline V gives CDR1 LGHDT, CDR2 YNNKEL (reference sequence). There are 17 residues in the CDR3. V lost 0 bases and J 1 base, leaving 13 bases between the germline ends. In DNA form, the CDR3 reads TGTGCCAGCAGCCAAGATCCGACTGGACGAAGCAATCAGCCCCAGCATTTT. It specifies CASSQDPTGRSNQPQHF.

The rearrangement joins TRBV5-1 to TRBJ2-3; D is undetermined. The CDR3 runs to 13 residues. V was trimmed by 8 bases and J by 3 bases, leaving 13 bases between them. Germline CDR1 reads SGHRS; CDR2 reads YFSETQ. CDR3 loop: CASQADVTDTQYF. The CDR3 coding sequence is TGCGCCAGTCAAGCTGACGTTACAGATACGCAGTATTTT. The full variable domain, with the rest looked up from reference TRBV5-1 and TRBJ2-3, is KAGVTQTPRYLIKTRGQQVTLSCSPISGHRSVSWYQQTPGQGLQFLFEYFSETQRNKGNFPGRFSGRQFSNSRSEMNVSTLELGDSALYLCASQADVTDTQYFGPGTRLTVL.

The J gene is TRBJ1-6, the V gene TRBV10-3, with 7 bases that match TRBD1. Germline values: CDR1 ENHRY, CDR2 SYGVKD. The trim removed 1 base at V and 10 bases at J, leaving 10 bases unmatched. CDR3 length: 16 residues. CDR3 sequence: CAISEFPPGQNSPLHF. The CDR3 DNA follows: TGTGCCATCAGTGAGTTCCCTCCGGGACAGAACTCACCCCTCCACTTT.

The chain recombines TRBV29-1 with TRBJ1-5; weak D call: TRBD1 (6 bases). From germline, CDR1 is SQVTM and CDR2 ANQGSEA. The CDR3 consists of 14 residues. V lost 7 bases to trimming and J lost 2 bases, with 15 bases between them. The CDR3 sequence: CSAATGNRNQPQHF. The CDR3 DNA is TGCAGCGCCGCTACAGGGAACCGCAATCAGCCCCAGCATTTT. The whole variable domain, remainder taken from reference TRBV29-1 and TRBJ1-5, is SAVISQKPSRDICQRGTSLTIQCQVDSQVTMMFWYRQQPGQSLTLIATANQGSEATYESGFVIDKFPISRPNLTFSTLTVSNMSPEDSSIYLCSAATGNRNQPQHFGDGTRLSIL.